A selection of T cell receptor beta chains follows, all from one sample in a study of TIL therapy for anti-PD-1-resistant metastatic lung cancer. The data were produced by immunoSEQ multiplex PCR, yet TCRdb's version contains in-frame clones alone and is incomplete. The sample shows some 45,000 clones, 70% to 90% of them seen only once. Sequenced here: blood, sampled at baseline. These receptors were collected from a person aged 25-79 years with non-small cell lung cancer. The CDR3 runs from the conserved cysteine through the conserved F or W. A D gene is named only where the DNA matches it firmly. The size field is filled for only some rows; it gives once, few, many or a size class.

cdr3_nt cdr3_aa d_call j_call v_call clone_size
TGCGCCAGCAGCTTAGGGGACGCGGAGACCCAGTACTTC CASSLGDAETQYF - TRBJ2-5 TRBV5-1 -
TGTGCCAGCAGCCAAAACGGACAAGAGACCCAGTACTTC CASSQNGQETQYF - TRBJ2-5 TRBV3-1/TRBV3-2 -
TGTGCCAGCTCACCGCTCTCTGACGGAAACTATGGCTACACCTTC CASSPLSDGNYGYTF - TRBJ1-2 TRBV18 -
TGTGCCAGCAGCTTGGGTTGGTACTCTGGAAACACCATATATTTT CASSLGWYSGNTIYF - TRBJ1-3 TRBV5-6 few
TGTGCCAGCAGTTACTCCCGGGGAGGGTCGGATACGCAGTATTTT CASSYSRGGSDTQYF TRBD2 TRBJ2-3 TRBV6-6 -
TGTGCCAGCAGCTTAGCGGGGGCATGGGATCAGCCCCAGCATTTT CASSLAGAWDQPQHF - TRBJ1-5 TRBV7-9 -
TGTGCCAGCAGACAACAGGGGCGAAAAGCTTTCTTT CASRQQGRKAFF TRBD1 TRBJ1-1 TRBV28 -
TGTGCCAGGAAAAACAGGGGGGACGGGGAGCTGTTTTTT CARKNRGDGELFF TRBD1 TRBJ2-2 TRBV5-6 once
TGTGCCAGCAGTTACGGGCGGACCGGGGATGAGCAGTTCTTC CASSYGRTGDEQFF - TRBJ2-1 TRBV6-5 -
TGCGCCAGCAGGGAGCGGGATTCCACAGATACGCAGTATTTT CASRERDSTDTQYF TRBD2 TRBJ2-3 TRBV10-1 -
TGTGCCAGCAGCGCCCCCGGGGTAGCGGGAGTCCCGGTAAATGAGCAGTTCTTC CASSAPGVAGVPVNEQFF TRBD2 TRBJ2-1 TRBV9 -
TGCGCCAGCAGCCAAGCGGGGGACAGGGGAATATCCTACGAGCAGTACTTC CASSQAGDRGISYEQYF TRBD1 TRBJ2-7 TRBV4-1 once
TGTGCCAGCAGCCCAGTCCTACGGGGGCGGGGGGGCCATGCGGAGCTGTTTTTT CASSPVLRGRGGHAELFF TRBD2 TRBJ2-2 TRBV3-1/TRBV3-2 -
TGTGCCAGCAAACGGAAGACCGGGACGGCTGAAGCTTTCTTT CASKRKTGTAEAFF - TRBJ1-1 TRBV27 -
TGTGCCAGCAGCCCCCCCTACCAGTCAAATACGCAGTATTTT CASSPPYQSNTQYF - TRBJ2-3 TRBV7-3 -
TGTGCCAGTCACGCAGGGGATAAAGAGACCCAGTACTTC CASHAGDKETQYF - TRBJ2-5 TRBV28 -
TGTGCCAGCAGTGAGAGGCAGGGTGGCTACACCTTC CASSERQGGYTF - TRBJ1-2 TRBV2 -
TGTGCCTCCAGTAGGGGACGATCTAGCGGCAATGAGCAGTTCTTC CASSRGRSSGNEQFF TRBD2 TRBJ2-1 TRBV19 -
TGTGCCAGCAGCTTACAGGGGGCATCCGAAGCTTTCTTT CASSLQGASEAFF TRBD1 TRBJ1-1 TRBV7-9 -
TGTGCCAGCAGTGGGGCCGGGACAGACAGAAAACTGTTTTTT CASSGAGTDRKLFF TRBD1 TRBJ1-4 TRBV25-1 -
TGTGCCAGCAGCTTAGATCCGTCCGCTTCTGGCTACACCTTC CASSLDPSASGYTF - TRBJ1-2 TRBV7-2 -
TGCGCCAGCAGCCAAGACAGGTGGGCTGGTGGAAACACCATATATTTT CASSQDRWAGGNTIYF - TRBJ1-3 TRBV4-3 -
TGTGCCAGCAGCTTAGGGACAGGGTCCAATGAGCAGTTCTTC CASSLGTGSNEQFF TRBD1 TRBJ2-1 TRBV7-8 -
TGTGCCAGCAAATACCAAGGGAAACACACTGAAGCTTTCTTT CASKYQGKHTEAFF - TRBJ1-1 TRBV6-6 -
TGTGCCAGCAGCTACGGACAGGGGGCCTACAATGAGCAGTTCTTC CASSYGQGAYNEQFF TRBD1 TRBJ2-1 TRBV7-9 -
TGTGCCACCAGCAGAGCCGTCCCCTACGAGCAGTACTTC CATSRAVPYEQYF - TRBJ2-7 TRBV15 -
TGCAGCGTTGATCCAGATTACCAAGAGACCCAGTACTTC CSVDPDYQETQYF - TRBJ2-5 TRBV29-1 once
TGTGCCAGCAGCTTAACAGGGTCGCAAGAGACCCAGTACTTC CASSLTGSQETQYF - TRBJ2-5 TRBV7-6 -
TGTGCCAGCAGCCCTGAGTCCTTAAGGCAGTTCTTC CASSPESLRQFF - TRBJ2-1 TRBV3-1/TRBV3-2 -
TGTGCCAGCTCACCTCCGGGACTAAGGGAGACCCAGTACTTC CASSPPGLRETQYF TRBD2 TRBJ2-5 TRBV18 -